This section outlines one T cell receptor beta chain sequence together with its context. Its antigen is unidentified. Repertoires were generated with immunoSEQ multiplex PCR, while TCRdb's copy carries only in-frame clones and drops some. Counted here are about 140,000 clones, about 93% occurring once; the ten biggest clones make up 6.5% to 8%. Trimming left V 2 bases short and J 6 bases short, with 10 bases between. CDR1 and CDR2 (germline): SGHDT, YYEEEE. CDR3 size: 13 residues. The sample comes from a study of T cell responses to AZD1222 COVID-19 vaccine. Study-wide findings and caveats: Spike-specific TCR depth and breadth grew after two AZD1222 doses. Epitopes outside B.1.351 and B.1.1.7 mutated regions reportedly drew nearly half of spike TCRs. Mostly white British, mostly female donors; authors suggested clonal diversity may be underestimated.

The material was peripheral blood, obtained 28 days after the second AZD1222 dose. The TCR was taken from an adult who received the AZD1222 COVID-19 vaccine. This rearrangement joins TRBV5-6 to TRBJ2-3; D is unresolved. CDR3 in DNA: TGTGCCAGCAGCTTCATGGGATCGGATACGCAGTATTTT. Amino acids: CASSFMGSDTQYF.